One and the same sample provided the 30 T cell receptor beta chains below, sequenced in a study of OX40 agonist ivuxolimab in advanced cancers. This table comes from immunoSEQ multiplex PCR, and its TCRdb copy is limited to in-frame clones, with some not included. Among tens of thousands of clones listed, around 84% were seen once. The input for sequencing was CD4+ or CD8+ T cells sorted from blood, taken in a trial of the OX40 agonist ivuxolimab. Receptor source: an adult with an advanced solid tumor such as melanoma, head and neck, liver or kidney cancer.

The chain carries TRBV14 and TRBJ2-3, with 9 positions matching TRBD2. Trimming at V came to 0 bases and at J to 0 bases, leaving 7 bases not matched to a gene. CDR3 length equals 18 residues. Germline V gene sequence: CDR1 SGHDN, CDR2 FVKESK. The CDR3 bases are TGTGCCAGCAGCCAAGATGTTCTAGCGGGGTCTAGCACAGATACGCAGTATTTT. Protein sequence: CASSQDVLAGSSTDTQYF.

Worth noting for this clone: An end of the junction differs from the germline gene, which may be a read error. The J gene is TRBJ1-4, the V gene TRBV4-1, with a tentative D call TRBD1 (5 bases). Per the germline V gene, CDR1 is MGHRA and CDR2 is YSYEKL. The CDR3 spans 12 residues. CDR3 in amino acids: CASSQDRGKLRF. The CDR3 DNA is TGCGCCAGCAGCCAAGACCGGGGCAAACTCCGATTT.

This chain links TRBV2 with TRBJ1-4; D perhaps matches TRBD1 (6 bases). The CDR3 has 14 amino acids. Germline CDR1 is SNHLY and CDR2 is FYNNEI. The V end lost 8 bases, the J end lost 0 bases, and 10 bases lay between the germline ends. CDR3: CASFPGATNEKLFF. The CDR3 region has the DNA TGTGCCAGCTTCCCAGGGGCAACTAATGAAAAACTGTTTTTT. Filled out from reference TRBV2 and TRBJ1-4, the complete variable domain reads EPEVTQTPSHQVTQMGQEVILRCVPISNHLYFYWYRQILGQKVEFLVSFYNNEISEKSEIFDDQFSVERPDGSNFTLKIRSTKLEDSAMYFCASFPGATNEKLFFGSGTQLSVL.

This chain links TRBV11-3 with TRBJ2-2, with D uncertain. Germline loops: CDR1 SGHNT, CDR2 YENEEA. CDR3 length equals 15 residues. The V end was cut by 5 bases, the J end by 1 base, with 11 bases between. CDR3 amino acids: CASSIGRVNTGELFF. The DNA for the CDR3 is TGTGCCAGCAGCATCGGACGAGTGAACACCGGGGAGCTGTTTTTT.

The V and J genes are TRBV5-4 and TRBJ2-2, with TRBD1 matching over 8 bases. Germline V lookup: CDR1 SGHNT, CDR2 YYREEE (reference sequence). V was clipped by 2 bases and J by 5 bases; unmatched bases: 2. The CDR3 is 14 residues long. This CDR3 is CASSLGQGTGELFF. CDR3 bases: TGTGCCAGCAGCTTAGGACAGGGAACCGGGGAGCTGTTTTTT.

J is TRBJ1-2 and V is TRBV30, with a possible D match to TRBD1 (5 bases). Germline V gene data show CDR1 as GTSNPN and CDR2 as SVGIG (reference sequence). Trimming stripped 4 bases from V and 1 base from J, with 16 bases between. This CDR3 has 15 residues. CDR3 protein: CAWISSMTVNYGYTF. CDR3 coding DNA: TGTGCCTGGATTTCGTCGATGACAGTTAACTATGGCTACACCTTC.

The chain couples TRBV27 to TRBJ2-2; D remains unclear. CDR1 and CDR2 from the germline V gene are MNHEY and SMNVEV (reference sequence). V was pared by 1 base and J by 8 bases, with 2 bases between. The CDR3 spans 11 residues. The CDR3 DNA reads TGTGCCAGCAGTTTATTTGGGGAGCTGTTTTTT. Encoded protein: CASSLFGELFF.

This chain joins TRBV7-2 and TRBJ2-3, with 7 bases that match TRBD2. The length of the CDR3 is 15 residues. Germline lookup yields CDR1 SGHTA and CDR2 FQGNSA. V lost 1 base to trimming and J lost 6 bases; unmatched junction nucleotides: 7. CDR3 in DNA: TGTGCCAGCAGCTTAGGAGCGGGATGGGGCGATACGCAGTATTTT. Amino acids: CASSLGAGWGDTQYF.

The rearrangement joins TRBV27 to TRBJ2-2, with unresolved D. V was shortened by 5 bases and J by 1 base, with 17 bases between the two germline ends. Germline CDR1 MNHEY, CDR2 SMNVEV (reference sequence). The CDR3 consists of 17 residues. The CDR3 here is CASSPPDEEVNTGELFF. The DNA for the CDR3 is TGTGCCAGCAGTCCTCCAGATGAGGAAGTGAACACCGGGGAGCTGTTTTTT.

This clone appeared a few times. The chain uses TRBV29-1 and TRBJ1-1; unclear D gene. In germline, CDR1 is SQVTM, CDR2 ANQGSEA. The ends were cut back, 3 bases at V and 8 bases at J, with 13 bases in the middle. This CDR3 has 12 residues. The chain's CDR3 is CSVDEMTTEAFF. DNA for the CDR3: TGCAGCGTTGATGAAATGACGACCGAAGCTTTCTTT.

This clone was counted only a few times. V gene TRBV6-4 combines with J gene TRBJ1-5; unclear D gene. The germline V gene encodes CDR1 MRHNA and CDR2 SNTAGT. V gave up 5 bases and J gave up 5 bases, with 10 bases separating them. The CDR3 totals 13 residues. CDR3 coding DNA: TGTGCCAGCAGTACCACGGAGTATCAGCCCCAGCATTTT. This gives the protein CASSTTEYQPQHF.

The J gene is TRBJ1-5, the V gene TRBV27, with unresolved D. The CDR3 totals 16 residues. Trimming left V 2 bases short and J 3 bases short, with 14 bases between. Germline V gene data show CDR1 as MNHEY and CDR2 as SMNVEV (reference sequence). The CDR3 DNA reads as TGTGCCAGCAGTTTAAAAGCGGACGGCTCCAATCAGCCCCAGCATTTT. The encoded protein is CASSLKADGSNQPQHF.

The count of this clone is one. This chain uses TRBV7-9 with TRBJ2-3; 7 nucleotides line up with TRBD2. V dropped 1 base and J dropped 3; count of bases not matched to a gene: 7. Germline assignment: CDR1 SEHNR and CDR2 FQNEAQ (reference sequence). The CDR3 runs to 16 residues. CDR3 in amino acids: CASSLGTSFLTDTQYF. DNA for the CDR3: TGTGCCAGCAGCTTAGGGACTAGTTTTTTAACAGATACGCAGTATTTT. Drawing the rest from reference TRBV7-9 and TRBJ2-3, the complete variable domain is DTGVSQNPRHKITKRGQNVTFRCDPISEHNRLYWYRQTLGQGPEFLTYFQNEAQLEKSRLLSDRFSAERPKGSFSTLEIQRTEQGDSAMYLCASSLGTSFLTDTQYFGPGTRLTVL.

The chain carries TRBV27 and TRBJ2-5; D remains ambiguous. The CDR3 has 11 residues. From germline, CDR1 is MNHEY and CDR2 SMNVEV (reference sequence). With 3 bases removed from V and 9 bases from J, the gap between germline ends came to 8 bases. CDR3 loop: CASSFLGAQYF. The CDR3 DNA follows: TGTGCCAGCAGTTTCCTGGGCGCCCAGTACTTC.

This clone has only a few counts. The chain joins TRBV7-9 to TRBJ1-2; no reliable D call. The V gene's germline CDR1 is SEHNR and CDR2 FQNEAQ (reference sequence). This CDR3 spans 11 amino acids. Trimming shortened V by 1 base and J by 6 bases, and 3 bases separated the two germline ends. CDR3 DNA sequence: TGTGCCAGCAGCTTAGTTGATGGCTACACCTTC. Protein sequence: CASSLVDGYTF.

As concerns this clone: A read error may produce the germline difference seen at one junction end. The CDR3 loop reads CSALPGTEYNF. In DNA form, the CDR3 reads TGCAGTGCCCTACCGGGGACGGAGTATAACTTC. This sequence joins TRBV20-1 and TRBJ2-5; D may be TRBD1 or TRBD2 (5 bases each). The germline gives CDR1 DFQATT, CDR2 SNEGSKA (reference sequence). The CDR3 consists of 11 residues.

This clone was recorded once. The chain joins TRBV7-2 to TRBJ2-2; no clear D. Germline V lookup: CDR1 SGHTA, CDR2 FQGNSA. CDR3 length: 14 amino acids. Trimming pared 4 bases from V and 4 bases from J, leaving 10 bases between. The CDR3 DNA follows: TGTGCCAGCAGCTCGTGGTCGAGCACCGGGGAGCTGTTTTTT. Protein sequence: CASSSWSSTGELFF.

This clone was detected once. The genes are TRBV10-3 and TRBJ1-5, with TRBD1 matching over 7 bases. Germline assignment: CDR1 ENHRY and CDR2 SYGVKD. The CDR3 is 15 residues long. Losses at the gene ends were 3 bases for V and 1 base for J; bases not matched to a gene: 3. For the CDR3, the DNA is TGTGCCATCAGTGACAGGGGGGGGAGCAATCAGCCCCAGCATTTT. Amino acids: CAISDRGGSNQPQHF.

Comments on this clone: Other DNA sequences in this specimen translate into the identical CDR3. The rearrangement uses TRBV10-3 and TRBJ2-2, with 7 nucleotides matching TRBD1. This CDR3 comprises 14 residues. The germline gives CDR1 ENHRY, CDR2 SYGVKD. V dropped 9 bases and J dropped 4; count of bases not matched to a gene: 8. CDR3 nucleotides: TGTGCCATTGAGGGGGCGGGTCGCACCGGGGAGCTGTTTTTT. It encodes CAIEGAGRTGELFF.

V usage is TRBV19 and J usage is TRBJ2-6; the match to TRBD1 covers 7 bases. CDR1 and CDR2 from the germline V gene are LNHDA and SQIVND (reference sequence). Trimming removed 3 bases from V and 8 bases from J; junction bases left unmatched: 7. This CDR3 contains 15 residues. The chain's CDR3 is CASSIDREWTNVLTF. For the CDR3, the DNA is TGTGCCAGTAGTATCGACAGGGAATGGACCAACGTCCTGACTTTC. Combining the CDR3 with reference TRBV19 and TRBJ2-6 gives the whole variable domain DGGITQSPKYLFRKEGQNVTLSCEQNLNHDAMYWYRQDPGQGLRLIYYSQIVNDFQKGDIAEGYSVSREKKESFPLTVTSAQKNPTAFYLCASSIDREWTNVLTFGAGSRLTVL.

The chain uses TRBV5-5 and TRBJ2-1; 11 bases are shared with TRBD2. Per germline, CDR1 SGHKS and CDR2 YYEKEE (reference sequence). V gave up 7 bases and J gave up 8 bases; unmatched junction bases: 8. This CDR3 contains 14 residues. The CDR3 DNA reads as TGTGCCAGCTGCCTGACTAGCGGGGTATATGAGCAGTTCTTC. It yields the protein CASCLTSGVYEQFF.

The CDR3 protein is CASSLVGSTLVAFF. The CDR3 DNA reads as TGTGCCAGCAGTTTGGTGGGGTCAACGCTGGTGGCTTTCTTT. This chain connects TRBV28 to TRBJ1-1; D is uncertain. This CDR3 spans 14 amino acids. Trimming removed 3 bases from V and 11 bases from J, with 19 bases in between. In germline, CDR1 is MDHEN, CDR2 SYDVKM.

The rearrangement joins TRBV2 to TRBJ1-2, with TRBD1 matching 9 bases. The junction had 15 bases not matched to a gene; V was cut back by 5 bases and J by 8 bases. Germline CDR1 is SNHLY and CDR2 is FYNNEI. The CDR3 has 16 amino acids. CDR3 protein: CASSLGTGFDLSGYTF. For the CDR3, the DNA is TGTGCCAGCAGTCTGGGGACAGGGTTTGATCTTAGCGGCTACACCTTC.

The chain recombines TRBV30 with TRBJ2-3; the match to TRBD1 covers 11 bases. The V segment lost 8 bases and the J segment 5 bases; nucleotides outside the gene matches: 12. The CDR3 is 15 residues long. Germline-derived CDR1 and CDR2 are GTSNPN and SVGIG (reference sequence). This CDR3 is CASSRTGGAKDTQYF. The CDR3 DNA follows: TGTGCCAGTAGTAGGACAGGGGGCGCAAAAGATACGCAGTATTTT.

This rearrangement joins TRBV7-2 to TRBJ1-4; TRBD1 might be the D (6 bases). This CDR3 has 16 residues. CDR1 SGHTA and CDR2 FQGNSA come from the germline V gene. V gave up 4 bases and J gave up 7 bases, with 19 bases separating them. In DNA form, the CDR3 reads TGTGCCAGCAGCTACTCCGGGACACAAAGCGGTGAAAAACTGTTTTTT. Protein product: CASSYSGTQSGEKLFF.

The genes are TRBV2 and TRBJ2-5; TRBD1 or TRBD2 may be the D gene (5 bases each). The CDR3 has 14 amino acids. Germline V gene data show CDR1 as SNHLY and CDR2 as FYNNEI. V was shortened by 7 bases and J by 5 bases, with 17 bases between the two germline ends. The chain's CDR3 is CASNYGTLLETQYF. The CDR3 DNA reads as TGTGCCAGCAATTATGGGACGCTTCTCGAGACCCAGTACTTC.

V is TRBV6-6 and J is TRBJ2-1; D remains unclear. CDR3 size: 16 residues. CDR1 MNHNY and CDR2 SVGAGI come from the germline V gene (reference sequence). V lost 4 bases, J lost 0 bases, and 13 bases lay in between. This chain's CDR3 is CASSSATRSSYNEQFF. As DNA, the CDR3 is TGTGCCAGCAGTTCCGCCACCAGGAGCTCCTACAATGAGCAGTTCTTC.

The chain employs TRBV19 and TRBJ2-5, with unresolved D. This CDR3 spans 13 amino acids. V was cut by 3 bases and J by 7 bases, with 12 bases left in between. Germline assignment: CDR1 LNHDA and CDR2 SQIVND (reference sequence). Here the CDR3 reads CASSMTLGGTQYF. DNA of the CDR3: TGTGCCAGTAGTATGACTCTCGGCGGGACCCAGTACTTC.

This clone came up a few times. The rearrangement joins TRBV7-9 to TRBJ1-6; TRBD1 agrees at 7 bases. The CDR3 loop spans 14 amino acids. V was clipped by 2 bases and J by 5 bases; unmatched bases: 0. Germline lookup yields CDR1 SEHNR and CDR2 FQNEAQ (reference sequence). CDR3 sequence reads: CASSLQGDNSPLHF. The DNA for the CDR3 is TGTGCCAGCAGCTTACAGGGGGATAATTCACCCCTCCACTTT.

The V gene is TRBV30, the J gene TRBJ1-4; possibly TRBD1 for D (5 bases). The V gene's germline CDR1 is GTSNPN and CDR2 SVGIG (reference sequence). The CDR3 has 14 residues. V was trimmed by 4 bases and J by 8 bases, leaving 17 bases between them. In nucleotides, the CDR3 is TGTGCCTGGACCTCCGGCAGGGTTGACGAAAAACTGTTTTTT. Translating gives CAWTSGRVDEKLFF.